Following are 13 T cell receptor beta chains from one sample sequenced in a study of T-cell memory formation after mild COVID-19 (dated by TCRdb to about 2021). The library was generated by 5' RACE. This sample was sequenced with an Illumina NovaSeq 6000. TCRdb cleaned the public reads at Q25 with fastp, built clones with MiXCR and kept in-frame beta chains. One record per CDR3 amino acid sequence lists the most common genes and DNA. This sample gives fewer than 700,000 distinct CDR3 sequences in total; roughly 17% of them show up just once. Together, the top ten hold about 11% of the sample. Sequencing input: PBMCs or a T cell subset sorted from them (not recorded which). These TCRs come from an adult woman who had mild COVID-19 (a few samples of this study predate the infection). The sample titles of this study are shuffled in the database, so cell type and time point are left out; the donor was told from shared clones.

This clonotype has just a few counts. The CDR3 here is CASSQDGRPNQPQHF. The CDR3 DNA is TGCGCCAGCAGCCAAGACGGCAGGCCAAATCAGCCCCAGCATTTT. The V call is TRBV4-1, the J call TRBJ1-5; D unclear. The length of the CDR3 is 15 residues. Trimming left V 0 bases short and J 4 bases short, with 10 bases between. Germline CDR1 reads MGHRA; CDR2 reads YSYEKL.

V and J are TRBV5-6 and TRBJ2-1, with 7 bases aligning to TRBD2. V lost 1 base to trimming and J lost 5 bases; unmatched junction nucleotides: 9. Germline CDR1 and CDR2: SGHDT and YYEEEE. The CDR3 consists of 16 residues. The CDR3 region has the DNA TGTGCCAGCAGCTTGTTTAGCGGGTCATGGGACAATGAGCAGTTCTTC. Translating gives CASSLFSGSWDNEQFF.

At least ten counts were recorded for this clonotype. The chain uses TRBV12-3 or TRBV12-4 and TRBJ2-3; no reliable D call. The CDR3 is made up of 12 amino acids. The V and J ends lost 2 bases and 5 bases respectively, with 5 bases between them. The CDR3 sequence: CASSLIGDTQYF. The CDR3 DNA is TGTGCCAGCAGTTTAATCGGAGATACGCAGTATTTT.

Ten or more counts support this clonotype. The chain uses TRBV29-1 and TRBJ2-4; the match to TRBD1 covers 7 bases. The CDR3 is made up of 12 amino acids. With 6 bases clipped from V and 7 bases from J, the junction kept 6 bases outside the gene matches. CDR1 and CDR2 (germline): SQVTM, ANQGSEA. CDR3 coding DNA: TGCAGCGTGGTGACAGGGACGAACATTCAGTACTTC. Protein: CSVVTGTNIQYF.

The chain couples TRBV7-9 to TRBJ1-1; TRBD1 agrees at 10 bases. This CDR3 spans 15 amino acids. The J segment lost 2 bases and the V segment lost 5 bases, leaving 5 bases of the junction unmatched. The germline V gene has CDR1 SEHNR and CDR2 FQNEAQ (reference sequence). CDR3 DNA sequence: TGTGCCAGCAGCCCGGGACAGGGGCCCAACACTGAAGCTTTCTTT. This encodes CASSPGQGPNTEAFF.

The chain links TRBV5-1 to TRBJ1-4, with no clear D. CDR1 SGHRS and CDR2 YFSETQ come from the germline V gene. This CDR3 contains 16 residues. Deletions cut 4 bases from V and 0 bases from J, with 13 bases between. As DNA, the CDR3 is TGCGCCAGCAGCCCCCGCGGCGACGCAACTAATGAAAAACTGTTTTTT. Translated: CASSPRGDATNEKLFF.

This clonotype was found a few times. This chain uses TRBV6-5 with TRBJ2-2; D is unclear. The CDR3 totals 15 residues. Germline CDR1 and CDR2: MNHEY and SVGAGI. V was cut by 2 bases and J by 1 base, with 8 bases left in between. This chain's CDR3 is CASSYRALNTGELFF. CDR3 in DNA: TGTGCCAGCAGTTACAGGGCCCTGAACACCGGGGAGCTGTTTTTT.

This clonotype was counted only a few times. The chain links TRBV5-1 to TRBJ2-7, with unresolved D. V lost 2 bases and J 4 bases, leaving 16 bases between the germline ends. Germline CDR1 and CDR2: SGHRS and YFSETQ. The CDR3 has 15 residues. In DNA, the CDR3 is TGCGCCAGCAGCTTCGCCTCGTCCCAGGTGTACGAGCAGTACTTC. This translates into CASSFASSQVYEQYF.

This clonotype was recorded a few times. The chain couples TRBV29-1 to TRBJ2-1; 11 nucleotides agree with TRBD1. The ends lost 6 bases at V and 8 bases at J; junction bases unmatched: 9. Germline lookup yields CDR1 SQVTM and CDR2 ANQGSEA. The CDR3 consists of 14 residues. CDR3 DNA sequence: TGCAGCGTGGAACCGGGACAGGGGGGCTATGAGCAGTTCTTC. Translation gives CSVEPGQGGYEQFF.

The J gene is TRBJ1-1, the V gene TRBV29-1; D is possibly TRBD1 (5 bases). V was cut by 3 bases and J by 3 bases, with 20 bases left in between. The CDR3 runs 16 residues. Looked up from germline, CDR1 is SQVTM and CDR2 is ANQGSEA. The DNA for the CDR3 is TGCAGCGTTGAGGGGGACCTTGGGCAGAGAGACACTGAAGCTTTCTTT. Residues: CSVEGDLGQRDTEAFF.

The chain recombines TRBV12-3 or TRBV12-4 with TRBJ1-4; D is unclear. V was pared by 7 bases and J by 6 bases, with 12 bases between. The CDR3 is 13 amino acids. The CDR3 loop is CASKYKFDEKLFF. CDR3 bases: TGTGCCAGCAAGTATAAGTTTGATGAAAAACTGTTTTTT.

This clonotype was counted only a few times. The chain has TRBV7-2 and TRBJ1-5; tentatively, D is TRBD1 (5 bases). The V gene's germline CDR1 is SGHTA and CDR2 FQGNSA. The V end was cut by 5 bases, the J end by 7 bases, with 18 bases between. This CDR3 is built from 15 residues. CDR3 sequence: CASSGDGLRRQPQHF. DNA for the CDR3: TGTGCCAGCAGCGGGGACGGCTTACGCAGACAGCCCCAGCATTTT. Using reference TRBV7-2 and TRBJ1-5 for the parts outside the CDR3, the full variable domain is GAGVSQSPSNKVTEKGKDVELRCDPISGHTALYWYRQSLGQGLEFLIYFQGNSAPDKSGLPSDRFSAERTGGSVSTLTIQRTQQEDSAVYLCASSGDGLRRQPQHFGDGTRLSIL.

The chain combines TRBV6-5 with TRBJ1-1; the D gene is possibly TRBD1 (5 bases). This CDR3 is 14 amino acids long. The V gene's germline CDR1 is MNHEY and CDR2 SVGAGI. V lost 7 bases and J 4 bases, leaving 16 bases between the germline ends. The CDR3 region has the DNA TGTGCCAGCACAAACGGGGCAGGGCCCACTGAAGCTTTCTTT. This translates into CASTNGAGPTEAFF.